This is a list of T cell receptor beta chains from one sample in a study of human T cells and chemical hapten exposure. TCRdb reprocessed the RACE reads via MiXCR and lists one record per CDR3 protein. The sample carries 30,000 or so distinct CDR3 sequences, 5.5% to 6.5% recorded once. The specimen was whole blood, collected in connection with sensitization to the hapten diphenylcyclopropenone (DPC). The receptors here all came from a man aged 25-40 years with alopecia areata. Some clones in this sample may be carry-over from other donors' samples. The CDR3 runs from the conserved cysteine through the conserved F or W. A D gene is named only where the DNA matches it firmly. Some rows mark clone size as missing; the rest say once, few, many or name a class of expanded clone.

many,TRBJ2-2,TRBV3-1,TRBD2,CASLDRGAGELFF,TGTGCCAGCTTGGACCGGGGGGCCGGGGAGCTGTTTTTT
many,TRBJ1-5,TRBV18,TRBD1,CASSPGTGVSQPQHF,TGTGCCAGCTCCCCCGGGACAGGGGTCAGTCAGCCCCAGCATTTT
many,TRBJ1-5,TRBV12-3/TRBV12-4,NA,CASSLGGTRNHQPQHF,TGTGCCAGCAGTCTCGGGGGTACAAGGAATCATCAGCCCCAGCATTTT
many,TRBJ2-3,TRBV10-3,TRBD2,CAISELAGDTPSSTDTQYF,TGTGCCATCAGTGAACTAGCGGGAGACACGCCTTCTAGCACAGATACGCAGTATTTT
many,TRBJ2-3,TRBV6-2/TRBV6-3,TRBD2,CASSLAGAPTGTQYF,TGTGCCAGCAGTTTAGCGGGAGCCCCGACGGGAACGCAGTATTTT
many,TRBJ2-7,TRBV29-1,TRBD2,CSVEDPAASGSQYF,TGCAGCGTTGAAGATCCGGCGGCTAGCGGGTCGCAGTACTTC
many,TRBJ2-6,TRBV27,TRBD1,CASSLEGTGVFGANVLTF,TGTGCCAGCAGTTTAGAGGGGACAGGGGTCTTTGGGGCCAACGTCCTGACTTTC
many,TRBJ2-1,TRBV9,NA,CASGDPIYNEQFF,TGTGCCAGTGGGGACCCAATCTACAATGAGCAGTTCTTC
many,TRBJ1-2,TRBV7-9,NA,CPSSPRPGPYGYTF,TGTCCCAGCAGCCCCCGTCCAGGGCCCTATGGCTACACCTTC
many,TRBJ2-7,TRBV7-8,NA,CASSTIRAGEQYF,TGTGCCAGCAGCACTATCAGGGCTGGCGAGCAGTACTTC
many,TRBJ1-5,TRBV7-8,NA,CASSLERDQPQHF,TGTGCCAGCAGCTTAGAGCGCGATCAGCCCCAGCATTTT
NA,TRBJ2-2,TRBV29-1,NA,CSVSGGTGELFF,TGCAGCGTTAGTGGGGGTACCGGGGAGCTGTTTTTT
many,TRBJ2-2,TRBV19,NA,CAGTDGNTGELFF,TGTGCCGGAACTGACGGCAACACCGGGGAGCTGTTTTTT
many,TRBJ2-4,TRBV24-1,TRBD1,CATSDSGQGSNIQYF,TGTGCCACCAGTGATTCGGGACAGGGGTCAAACATTCAGTACTTC
many,TRBJ2-3,TRBV7-2,NA,CASSPGPEKNTDTQYF,TGTGCCAGCAGCCCTGGACCAGAGAAAAACACAGATACGCAGTATTTT
many,TRBJ2-6,TRBV7-2,TRBD1,CATDPDRAVSGANVLTF,TGTGCCACGGACCCAGACAGGGCGGTATCTGGGGCCAACGTCCTGACTTTC
many,TRBJ1-2,TRBV18,TRBD1,CASNPTGEYGYTF,TGTGCCAGCAATCCGACAGGGGAGTATGGCTACACCTTC
many,TRBJ2-3,TRBV3-1,NA,CASSQEWVTDTQYF,TGTGCCAGCAGCCAAGAGTGGGTGACAGATACGCAGTATTTT
medium-sized,TRBJ1-5,TRBV9,NA,CASSVGGTVGQPQHF,TGTGCCAGCAGCGTAGGGGGAACAGTCGGTCAGCCCCAGCATTTT
many,TRBJ1-5,TRBV7-2,NA,CASSLAIHQPQHF,TGTGCCAGCAGCTTAGCTATTCATCAGCCCCAGCATTTT
many,TRBJ1-5,TRBV12-3/TRBV12-4,TRBD1,CASSPDRGPYQPQHF,TGTGCCAGCAGCCCGGACAGGGGGCCCTATCAGCCCCAGCATTTT
many,TRBJ2-3,TRBV20-1,TRBD1,CSAEPGQGTDTQYF,TGCAGTGCTGAACCGGGACAGGGAACAGATACGCAGTATTTT
many,TRBJ2-2,TRBV19,NA,CASSIDSGTGELFF,TGTGCCAGTAGTATAGACAGCGGCACCGGGGAGCTGTTTTTT
large,TRBJ2-1,TRBV7-2,TRBD1,CASSLDTGGPAHNEQFF,TGTGCCAGCAGCTTAGACACAGGGGGGCCCGCCCACAATGAGCAGTTCTTC
NA,TRBJ2-5,TRBV7-7,NA,CASSNDREAETQYF,TGTGCTAGCAGCAACGACAGGGAGGCAGAGACCCAGTACTTC
many,TRBJ1-4,TRBV13,TRBD1,CASSLTTGNEKLFF,TGTGCCAGCAGCTTAACGACAGGGAACGAAAAACTGTTTTTT
many,TRBJ1-6,TRBV2,NA,CASSEEAPKALHF,TGTGCCAGCAGTGAAGAGGCTCCCAAAGCCCTCCACTTT
many,TRBJ1-1,TRBV29-1,NA,CSVEPPQGGTEAFF,TGCAGCGTTGAACCCCCTCAGGGCGGCACTGAAGCTTTCTTT
many,TRBJ2-7,TRBV3-1,NA,CASSQASGDRLRQYF,TGTGCCAGCAGCCAAGCGTCAGGAGACAGGTTGAGGCAGTACTTC
many,TRBJ1-4,TRBV28,NA,CASSPEREKLFF,TGTGCCAGCAGCCCTGAACGGGAAAAACTGTTTTTT
many,TRBJ1-3,TRBV5-8,NA,CASPRWAFSSGNTIYF,TGTGCCAGCCCTCGATGGGCCTTTAGCTCTGGAAACACCATATATTTT
many,TRBJ2-1,TRBV20-1,TRBD2,CSAPESGRNNEQFF,TGCAGTGCCCCTGAAAGCGGGAGGAACAATGAGCAGTTCTTC
many,TRBJ2-1,TRBV3-1,NA,CASSQAGVSNEQFF,TGTGCCAGCAGCCAAGCCGGGGTGTCCAATGAGCAGTTCTTC
many,TRBJ1-5,TRBV19,TRBD1,CASSPQGARGQPQHF,TGTGCCAGTAGCCCCCAGGGGGCTAGGGGTCAGCCCCAGCATTTT
many,TRBJ2-3,TRBV29-1,NA,CSVEEQGSSTDTQYF,TGCAGCGTTGAAGAGCAAGGTTCTAGCACAGATACGCAGTATTTT
many,TRBJ1-2,TRBV4-2,TRBD1,CASSHRTGTYTF,TGTGCCAGCAGCCACCGGACAGGGACGTACACCTTC
many,TRBJ1-1,TRBV20-1,NA,CSARDIKRVTEAFF,TGCAGTGCGAGGGACATCAAAAGGGTCACTGAAGCTTTCTTT
many,TRBJ2-5,TRBV12-3/TRBV12-4,NA,CASSFLGDQETQYF,TGTGCCAGCAGTTTCTTAGGGGACCAAGAGACCCAGTACTTC
many,TRBJ1-4,TRBV4-3,NA,CASSQDRLVGFANEKLFF,TGCGCCAGCAGCCAAGATCGTTTGGTAGGCTTCGCTAATGAAAAACTGTTTTTT
many,TRBJ1-5,TRBV6-6,NA,CASSYSGGNQPQHF,TGTGCCAGCAGTTACTCGGGGGGGAATCAGCCCCAGCATTTT
many,TRBJ2-7,TRBV6-1,TRBD2,CASSEGTSRGYEQYF,TGTGCCAGCAGTGAGGGGACTAGCAGGGGCTACGAGCAGTACTTC
many,TRBJ1-6,TRBV19,TRBD1,CATTPKGTGSSPLHF,TGTGCCACCACCCCCAAAGGGACAGGGAGTTCACCCCTCCACTTT
many,TRBJ2-6,TRBV24-1,NA,CATSDAPGRGSGANVLTF,TGTGCCACCAGTGACGCACCGGGACGGGGCTCTGGGGCCAACGTCCTGACTTTC
many,TRBJ2-7,TRBV6-5,TRBD2,CASSQAGLAGGRQSYEQYF,TGTGCCAGCAGCCAAGCCGGACTAGCGGGAGGGCGACAAAGCTACGAGCAGTACTTC
many,TRBJ2-7,TRBV12-3/TRBV12-4,NA,CASSRGNYEQYF,TGTGCCAGCAGTCGGGGAAACTACGAGCAGTACTTC
many,TRBJ2-4,TRBV29-1,NA,CSVEGGRAKNIQYF,TGCAGCGTTGAAGGTGGCAGAGCCAAAAACATTCAGTACTTC
many,TRBJ2-5,TRBV6-1,TRBD1,CASSEGDRGLETQYF,TGTGCCAGCAGTGAGGGGGACAGGGGATTGGAGACCCAGTACTTC
many,TRBJ1-4,TRBV6-6,NA,CASSPRPRDEKLFF,TGTGCCAGCAGTCCTAGACCCAGGGATGAAAAACTGTTTTTT
many,TRBJ2-1,TRBV4-2,TRBD2,CASSQEWETSDHNEQFF,TGTGCCAGCAGCCAAGAATGGGAGACTAGCGACCACAATGAGCAGTTCTTC